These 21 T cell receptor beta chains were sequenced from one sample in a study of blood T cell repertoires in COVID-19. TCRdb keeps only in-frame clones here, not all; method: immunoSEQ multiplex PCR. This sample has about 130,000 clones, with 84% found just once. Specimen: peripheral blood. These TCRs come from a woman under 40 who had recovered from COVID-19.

The CDR3 reads CASSPGLAGVTGELFF. The CDR3 DNA follows: TGTGCCAGCTCACCTGGACTAGCGGGAGTTACCGGGGAGCTGTTTTTT. The chain combines TRBV18 with TRBJ2-2, with 13 positions matching TRBD2. V trimming: 3 bases; J trimming: 5 bases; junction bases outside the gene matches: 3. Germline V gene lookup returns CDR1 KGHSH and CDR2 LQKENI. CDR3 length: 16 amino acids.

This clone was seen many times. The CDR3 bases are TGTGCCAGCAGCCAAGACAGCGGGGGGGCCGATGAGCAGTTCTTC. Translation: CASSQDSGGADEQFF. The rearrangement joins TRBV4-2 to TRBJ2-1, with 10 bases identical to TRBD2. Germline CDR1 and CDR2: LGHNA and YNFKEQ. This CDR3 region has 15 residues. Trimming at V came to 0 bases and at J to 8 bases, leaving 4 bases not matched to a gene.

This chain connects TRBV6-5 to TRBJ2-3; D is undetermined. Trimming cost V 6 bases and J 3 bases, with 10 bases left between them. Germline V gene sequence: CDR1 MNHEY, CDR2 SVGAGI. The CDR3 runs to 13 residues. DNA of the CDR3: TGTGCCAGCAGCCGCCTACGGACAGATACGCAGTATTTT. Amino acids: CASSRLRTDTQYF.

This CDR3 is CASSGEGGYGYTF. DNA of the CDR3: TGTGCCAGCAGCGGCGAGGGCGGTTATGGCTACACCTTC. J is TRBJ1-2 and V is TRBV5-4; D unresolved. Germline V gives CDR1 SGHNT, CDR2 YYREEE (reference sequence). The germline V and J ends were trimmed by 4 bases and 5 bases, with 12 bases remaining between them. The CDR3 totals 13 residues.

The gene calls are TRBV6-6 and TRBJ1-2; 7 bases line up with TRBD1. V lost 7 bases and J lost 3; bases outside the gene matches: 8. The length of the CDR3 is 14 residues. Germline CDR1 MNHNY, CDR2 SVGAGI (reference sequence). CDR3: CASTRTGLYYGYTF. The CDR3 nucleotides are TGTGCCAGCACCCGGACAGGTCTCTACTATGGCTACACCTTC.

This CDR3 reads CASSLGGGMAYEQYF. CDR3 DNA sequence: TGCGCCAGCAGCTTGGGCGGCGGGATGGCCTACGAGCAGTACTTC. The chain recombines TRBV5-1 with TRBJ2-7; tentatively, D is TRBD2 (6 bases). The CDR3 is made up of 15 amino acids. Germline lookup yields CDR1 SGHRS and CDR2 YFSETQ. V was cut by 0 bases and J by 2 bases, with 12 bases left in between.

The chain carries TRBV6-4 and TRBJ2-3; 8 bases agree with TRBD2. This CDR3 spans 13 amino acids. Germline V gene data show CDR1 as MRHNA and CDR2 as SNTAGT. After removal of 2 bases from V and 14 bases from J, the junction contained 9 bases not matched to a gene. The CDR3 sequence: CASSDIAGQFLYF. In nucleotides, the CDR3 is TGTGCCAGCAGTGACATAGCGGGACAATTCCTGTATTTT.

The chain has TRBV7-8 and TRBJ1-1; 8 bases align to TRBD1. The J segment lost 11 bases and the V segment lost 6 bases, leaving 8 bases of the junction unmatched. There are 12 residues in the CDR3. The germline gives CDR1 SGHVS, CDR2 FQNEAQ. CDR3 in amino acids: CASSRDRGEAFF. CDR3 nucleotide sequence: TGTGCCAGCAGTCGAGACAGGGGTGAGGCTTTCTTT.

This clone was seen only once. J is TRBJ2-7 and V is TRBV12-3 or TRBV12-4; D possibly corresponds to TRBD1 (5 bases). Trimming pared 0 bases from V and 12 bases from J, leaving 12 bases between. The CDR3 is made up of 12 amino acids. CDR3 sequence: CASSLALRVVYF. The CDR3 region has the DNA TGTGCCAGCAGTTTAGCGCTCAGGGTGGTGTACTTC.

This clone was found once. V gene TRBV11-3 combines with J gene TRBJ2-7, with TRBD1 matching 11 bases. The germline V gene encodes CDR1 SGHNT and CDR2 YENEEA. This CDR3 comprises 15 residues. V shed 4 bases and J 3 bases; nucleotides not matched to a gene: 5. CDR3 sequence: CASSYRTGGHYEQYF. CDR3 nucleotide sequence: TGTGCCAGCAGCTACCGGACAGGGGGCCACTACGAGCAGTACTTC.

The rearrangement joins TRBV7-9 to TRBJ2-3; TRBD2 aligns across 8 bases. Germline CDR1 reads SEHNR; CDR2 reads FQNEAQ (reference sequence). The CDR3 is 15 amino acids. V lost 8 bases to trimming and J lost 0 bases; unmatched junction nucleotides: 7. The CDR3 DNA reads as TGTGCCAGCCGCGGCGGGGGGACTAGCACAGATACGCAGTATTTT. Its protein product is CASRGGGTSTDTQYF. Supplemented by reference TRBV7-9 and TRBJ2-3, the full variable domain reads DTGVSQNPRHKITKRGQNVTFRCDPISEHNRLYWYRQTLGQGPEFLTYFQNEAQLEKSRLLSDRFSAERPKGSFSTLEIQRTEQGDSAMYLCASRGGGTSTDTQYFGPGTRLTVL.

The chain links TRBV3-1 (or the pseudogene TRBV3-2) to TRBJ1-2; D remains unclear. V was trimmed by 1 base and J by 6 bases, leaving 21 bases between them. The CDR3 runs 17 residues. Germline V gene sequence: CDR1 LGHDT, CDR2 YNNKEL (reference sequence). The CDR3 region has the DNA TGTGCCAGCAGCCAAGGGGTGGAAGGCCGGGTACTTAATGGCTACACCTTC. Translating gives CASSQGVEGRVLNGYTF.

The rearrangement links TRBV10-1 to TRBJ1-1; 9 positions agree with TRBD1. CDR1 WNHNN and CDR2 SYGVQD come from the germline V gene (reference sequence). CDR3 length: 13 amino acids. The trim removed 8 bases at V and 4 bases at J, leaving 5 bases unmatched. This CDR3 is CASAPGQGTEAFF. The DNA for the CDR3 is TGCGCCAGCGCTCCGGGACAGGGCACTGAAGCTTTCTTT.

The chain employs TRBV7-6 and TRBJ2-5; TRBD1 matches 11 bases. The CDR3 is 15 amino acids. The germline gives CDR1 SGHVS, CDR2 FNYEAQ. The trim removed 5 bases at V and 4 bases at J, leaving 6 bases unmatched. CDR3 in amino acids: CASSPGTGGSETQYF. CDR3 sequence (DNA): TGTGCCAGCAGCCCCGGGACAGGGGGATCAGAGACCCAGTACTTC.

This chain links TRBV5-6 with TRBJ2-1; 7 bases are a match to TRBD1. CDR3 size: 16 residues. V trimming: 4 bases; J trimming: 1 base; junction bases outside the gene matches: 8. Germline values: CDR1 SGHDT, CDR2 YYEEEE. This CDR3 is CASSQRQGLSYNEQFF. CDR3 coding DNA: TGTGCCAGCAGCCAAAGACAGGGCTTGTCCTACAATGAGCAGTTCTTC.

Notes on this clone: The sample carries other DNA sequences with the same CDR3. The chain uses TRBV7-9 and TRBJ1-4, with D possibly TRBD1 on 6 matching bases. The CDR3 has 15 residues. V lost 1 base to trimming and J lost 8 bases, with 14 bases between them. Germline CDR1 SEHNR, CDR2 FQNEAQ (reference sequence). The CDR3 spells CASSLVPQGGEKLFF. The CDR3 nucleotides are TGTGCCAGCAGCTTAGTACCACAGGGTGGCGAAAAACTGTTTTTT.

The CDR3: CASSQEPSGGALGTQYF. Written as DNA, the CDR3 is TGCGCCAGCAGCCAGGAACCTAGCGGGGGGGCCTTAGGGACCCAGTACTTC. V and J are TRBV4-1 and TRBJ2-5, with 12 bases that match TRBD2. Germline V gene sequence: CDR1 MGHRA, CDR2 YSYEKL. This CDR3 is 17 amino acids long. The ends lost 3 bases at V and 7 bases at J; junction bases unmatched: 12.

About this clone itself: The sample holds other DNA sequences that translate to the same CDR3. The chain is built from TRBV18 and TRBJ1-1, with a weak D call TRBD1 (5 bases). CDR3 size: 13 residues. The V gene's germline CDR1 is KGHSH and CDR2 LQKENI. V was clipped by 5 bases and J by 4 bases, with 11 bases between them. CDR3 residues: CASSFQGGTEAFF. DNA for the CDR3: TGTGCCAGCTCATTTCAGGGAGGCACTGAAGCTTTCTTT.

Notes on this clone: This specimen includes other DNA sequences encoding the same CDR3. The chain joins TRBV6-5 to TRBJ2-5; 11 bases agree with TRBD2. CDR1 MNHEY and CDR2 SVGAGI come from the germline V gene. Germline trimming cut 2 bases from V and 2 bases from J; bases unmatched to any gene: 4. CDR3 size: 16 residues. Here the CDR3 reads CASSYLASGRQETQYF. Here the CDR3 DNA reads TGTGCCAGCAGTTACCTGGCTAGCGGGAGGCAAGAGACCCAGTACTTC.

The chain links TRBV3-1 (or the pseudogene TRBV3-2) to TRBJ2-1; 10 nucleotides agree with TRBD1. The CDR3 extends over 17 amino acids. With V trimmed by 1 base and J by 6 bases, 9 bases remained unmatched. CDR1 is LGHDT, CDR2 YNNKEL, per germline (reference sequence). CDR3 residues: CASSQAPGQGFGNEQFF. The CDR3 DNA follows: TGTGCCAGCAGCCAAGCTCCGGGACAGGGGTTTGGCAATGAGCAGTTCTTC.

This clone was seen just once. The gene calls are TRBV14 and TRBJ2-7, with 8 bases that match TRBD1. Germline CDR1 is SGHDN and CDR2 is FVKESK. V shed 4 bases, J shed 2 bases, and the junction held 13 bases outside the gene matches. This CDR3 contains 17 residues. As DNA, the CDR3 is TGTGCCAGCAGCCCCCCTTTGGTGTCCAGGGGGCCCTACGAGCAGTACTTC. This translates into CASSPPLVSRGPYEQYF.